The rows below give T cell receptor beta chains drawn from one sample of a study of control samples from healthy donors and cancer patients. Profiling relied on immunoSEQ multiplex PCR, and the TCRdb table lists in-frame clones only, not all of them. The table lists 210,000 or so clones, approximately 91% of them singletons, with 1.5% to 2% in the top ten. Sequences were obtained from blood. All receptors derive from a man under 40 in good health. Both conserved end residues are part of each CDR3. Fields, in order: clone size, D gene, V gene, J gene, CDR3 DNA, CDR3 protein. D genes are given only for firm matches. Only some rows state a clone size, as once, few, many or a class for expanded clones.

>.|TRBD1|TRBV6-5|TRBJ1-2
TGTGCCAGCACCCGGGGACAGGCGATCGACTATGGCTACACCTTC
CASTRGQAIDYGYTF
>.|TRBD1|TRBV5-1|TRBJ2-3
TGCGCCAGCAGTACCCGGGACAGGGGGCGATCAGATACGCAGTATTTT
CASSTRDRGRSDTQYF
>.|.|TRBV30|TRBJ2-6
TGTGCCTGGACCTTCCTTGGGAGCTCTGGGGCCAACGTCCTGACTTTC
CAWTFLGSSGANVLTF
>.|TRBD1|TRBV3-1/TRBV3-2|TRBJ2-7
TGTGCCAGCAGCCAAGATTGGTCGCCCAGGGGGCACGAGCAGTACTTC
CASSQDWSPRGHEQYF
>.|TRBD1|TRBV7-2|TRBJ2-7
TGTGCCAGCAGGGGACAGGGCGGGTACGAGCAGTACTTC
CASRGQGGYEQYF
>once|TRBD1|TRBV18|TRBJ2-3
TGTGCCAGCTCACAAGTGACAGGGGGCGGAACAGATACGCAGTATTTT
CASSQVTGGGTDTQYF
>.|TRBD2|TRBV7-2|TRBJ2-2
TGTGCCAGCAGGTCTCCAATCGGGGGGTTCGCCGGGGAGCTGTTTTTT
CASRSPIGGFAGELFF
>.|TRBD1|TRBV28|TRBJ2-3
TGTGCCAGCAGTTTATACAGGGGAAGTAGCACAGATACGCAGTATTTT
CASSLYRGSSTDTQYF
>.|TRBD1|TRBV23-1|TRBJ2-1
TGCGCCAGCAGTCGATTGGACAGGGGATACAATGAGCAGTTCTTC
CASSRLDRGYNEQFF
>.|.|TRBV2|TRBJ1-2
TGTGCCAGCAGTGAAGCGTCAGGGTTCAATGGCTACACCTTC
CASSEASGFNGYTF
>few|TRBD1|TRBV5-8|TRBJ1-1
TGTGCCAGCAGCGGCGCGACAGGGAGTAACACTGAAGCTTTCTTT
CASSGATGSNTEAFF
>once|.|TRBV6-1|TRBJ1-2
TGTGCCAGCAGTGACCGGTGGGTAACAGGGTATGGCTACACCTTC
CASSDRWVTGYGYTF
>.|.|TRBV10-3|TRBJ1-1
TGTGCCATCAGTGAGTCTGTCAGGACGGTGAACACTGAAGCTTTCTTT
CAISESVRTVNTEAFF
>.|TRBD2|TRBV19|TRBJ2-3
TGTGCCAGTAGCACACGGACTAGAGCAGATACGCAGTATTTT
CASSTRTRADTQYF
>once|TRBD1|TRBV5-6|TRBJ1-5
TGTGCCAGCAGTGCGTTGGGAGGGGGCGGCAATCAGCCCCAGCATTTT
CASSALGGGGNQPQHF
>.|TRBD1|TRBV3-1/TRBV3-2|TRBJ2-7
TGTGCCAGCAGCCAAGATGGACTCCGGGACAGGGGGTTTAGATCCTACGAGCAGTACTTC
CASSQDGLRDRGFRSYEQYF
>once|.|TRBV6-5|TRBJ1-1
TGTGCCAGCAGTTACTCGCGGTCCGCGGGAGCTTTCTTT
CASSYSRSAGAFF
>.|TRBD2|TRBV2|TRBJ2-5
TGTGCCAGCAGTCCCCTGGGGACGCGGGGGGCTCAAGAGACCCAGTACTTC
CASSPLGTRGAQETQYF
>.|.|TRBV10-3|TRBJ2-6
TGTGCCATCAGCGGACAGAGCTCTGGGGCCAACGTCCTGACTTTC
CAISGQSSGANVLTF
>.|.|TRBV18|TRBJ1-2
TGTGCCAGCTCAATGGACAGCTATGGCTACACCTTC
CASSMDSYGYTF
>few|TRBD2|TRBV11-2|TRBJ2-3
TGTGCCAGCAGCTTAGATCCTAGCGGGGGGGTCGGCACAGATACGCAGTATTTT
CASSLDPSGGVGTDTQYF
>.|TRBD1|TRBV3-1/TRBV3-2|TRBJ2-7
TGTGCCAGCAGCCAGGGGGACAGACGGAGGGAGCAGTACTTC
CASSQGDRRREQYF
>many|.|TRBV27|TRBJ1-6
TGTGCCAGCAGGTTCGACGGGAGCAATTCACCCCTCCACTTT
CASRFDGSNSPLHF
>.|TRBD1|TRBV7-2|TRBJ1-5
TGTGCCAGCAGCTGGACAGGGGTGAGCAATCAGCCCCAGCATTTT
CASSWTGVSNQPQHF
>.|.|TRBV19|TRBJ2-7
TGTGCCAGTAGTACTACCCGACAGACGACCTACGAGCAGTACTTC
CASSTTRQTTYEQYF
>.|TRBD1|TRBV6-5|TRBJ1-2
TGTGCCAGCAACCCCGGACAGGGGGCTTATGGCTACACCTTC
CASNPGQGAYGYTF
>.|TRBD2|TRBV14|TRBJ2-1
TGTGCCAGCAGCCAGATAACTAGCGGGAGACAGTTCTTC
CASSQITSGRQFF
>.|.|TRBV24-1|TRBJ1-3
TGTGCCACCAGGGCCCAGGGCTCTGGAAACACCATATATTTT
CATRAQGSGNTIYF
>.|TRBD2|TRBV6-5|TRBJ2-7
TGTGCCAGCAGTTACGAGCGGGGGGTCTCCTACGAGCAGTACTTC
CASSYERGVSYEQYF
>.|TRBD2|TRBV10-2|TRBJ2-3
TGCGCCAGCAGTGAGAACAAGCGGGGGCGAGCGGGCACGCAGTATTTT
CASSENKRGRAGTQYF
>few|TRBD1|TRBV4-2|TRBJ1-5
TGTGCCAGCAGCCACGAACCGGGACAGGGGGCTCAGCCCCAGCATTTT
CASSHEPGQGAQPQHF
>.|TRBD2|TRBV19|TRBJ2-1
TGTGCCAGTAAGAGCGGGGGGGCGAATCGGGGCGTTCAGTTCTTC
CASKSGGANRGVQFF
>.|.|TRBV2|TRBJ1-1
TGTGCCAGCAGTGTCGAGGGGAACACTGAAGCTTTCTTT
CASSVEGNTEAFF
>.|.|TRBV30|TRBJ2-2
TGTGCCTGGAGTGTTCCCACCGGGGAGCTGTTTTTT
CAWSVPTGELFF
>.|.|TRBV6-1|TRBJ1-2
TGTGCCAGCAGTGAATCGGGGGGCTTCGGCTATGGCTACACCTTC
CASSESGGFGYGYTF
>.|.|TRBV5-1|TRBJ2-7
TGCGCCAGCAGCTTGGACAGTGGAGAGTACGAGCAGTACTTC
CASSLDSGEYEQYF
>.|.|TRBV12-3/TRBV12-4|TRBJ2-7
TGTGCCAGCAGCCGGAAACACGAGCAGTACTTC
CASSRKHEQYF
>.|TRBD2|TRBV5-1|TRBJ2-1
TGCGCCAGCAGCTTGGCAGGACTAGCAATTGAGCAGTTCTTC
CASSLAGLAIEQFF
>.|.|TRBV6-1|TRBJ1-1
TGTGCCAGCAGTGAGGTGGGTGGGACTGAAGCTTTCTTT
CASSEVGGTEAFF
>.|TRBD1|TRBV19|TRBJ1-5
TGTGCCAGTAGTATAGTCCCGACAGGGAATAGCAATCAGCCCCAGCATTTT
CASSIVPTGNSNQPQHF
>.|.|TRBV7-9|TRBJ1-5
TGTGCCAGCAGCCCAGATGGGCGCAATCAGCCCCAGCATTTT
CASSPDGRNQPQHF
>once|TRBD1|TRBV7-9|TRBJ1-2
TGTGCCAGCAGCCACCCCGGGACAGGGCTCTATGGCTACACCTTC
CASSHPGTGLYGYTF
>.|.|TRBV25-1|TRBJ1-3
TGTGCCAGCAGTCCAAGCAGGCCCTCTGGAAACACCATATATTTT
CASSPSRPSGNTIYF
>.|.|TRBV29-1|TRBJ2-1
TGCAGCGTTGAAGTACTTGTCTCCTACAATGAGCAGTTCTTC
CSVEVLVSYNEQFF
>.|TRBD1|TRBV5-5|TRBJ2-7
TGTGCCAGCAGCCTGGCCGGACAGGGGAGCTACGAGCAGTACTTC
CASSLAGQGSYEQYF